Shown below are 31 T cell receptor beta chains from a single sample sequenced in a study of identical twins. TCRdb processed the 5' RACE reads anew with MiXCR; each CDR3 protein has one entry. Of roughly 720,000 distinct CDR3 sequences in the sample, about 20% were seen once. The same specimen was also included in a second study, on T cells expressing NK-cell markers.

The sample comprised PBMCs. These receptors were obtained from a woman under 30 in good health.

This clonotype was seen many times. Written as DNA, the CDR3 is TGCAGTGCTAGGACTGATCCCACCGACAATGAGCAGTTCTTC. Translated, it gives CSARTDPTDNEQFF. The chain joins TRBV20-1 to TRBJ2-1; D not resolved. The germline V gene has CDR1 DFQATT and CDR2 SNEGSKA (reference sequence). CDR3 length equals 14 residues. Trimming cost V 3 bases and J 5 bases, with 14 bases left between them.

The chain couples TRBV15 to TRBJ1-4, with D hard to call. The CDR3 is 15 residues long. Germline CDR1 reads LNHNV; CDR2 reads YYDKDF (reference sequence). Trimming removed 1 base at V and 5 bases at J, with 11 bases between. CDR3 protein: CATSRGWGNNEKLFF. CDR3 nucleotide sequence: TGTGCCACCAGCAGAGGTTGGGGAAACAATGAAAAACTGTTTTTT.

The CDR3 loop reads CASSPGVVINSPLHF. The CDR3 DNA reads TGTGCCAGCAGCCCAGGGGTGGTCATCAATTCACCCCTCCACTTT. This chain uses TRBV7-2 with TRBJ1-6; weak D call: TRBD1 (6 bases). CDR1 is SGHTA, CDR2 FQGNSA, per germline. CDR3 length: 15 amino acids. Trimming stripped 5 bases from V and 7 bases from J, with 15 bases between.

This clonotype came up a few times. The V call is TRBV15, the J call TRBJ2-3; no firm D call. The CDR3 is 11 amino acids. Deletions cut 3 bases from V and 4 bases from J, with 2 bases between. Germline V lookup: CDR1 LNHNV, CDR2 YYDKDF (reference sequence). This chain's CDR3 is CATSRADTQYF. CDR3 bases: TGTGCCACCAGCAGGGCAGATACGCAGTATTTT.

This clonotype was counted a few times. The chain has TRBV12-3 or TRBV12-4 and TRBJ2-2; D gene unclear. V was cut by 7 bases and J by 3 bases, with 3 bases left in between. The CDR3 is 11 amino acids. The CDR3 DNA follows: TGTGCCAGCAAGGACACCGGGGAGCTGTTTTTT. Its protein is CASKDTGELFF.

This clonotype was seen only a few times. CDR3 amino acids: CSARGRRGRGMARELFF. CDR3 sequence (DNA): TGCAGTGCTAGAGGTCGCAGGGGGCGCGGAATGGCCCGGGAGCTGTTTTTT. The V and J genes are TRBV20-1 and TRBJ2-2; 8 bases match TRBD1. The J segment lost 9 bases and the V segment lost 1 base, leaving 16 bases of the junction unmatched. Germline lookup yields CDR1 DFQATT and CDR2 SNEGSKA (reference sequence). The CDR3 contains 17 residues.

The genes are TRBV5-1 and TRBJ2-7; D might be TRBD2 (5 bases). With 0 bases removed from V and 0 bases from J, the gap between germline ends came to 10 bases. The CDR3 is made up of 15 amino acids. Germline-derived CDR1 and CDR2 are SGHRS and YFSETQ. CDR3 loop: CASSLGLLGSYEQYF. The CDR3 region has the DNA TGCGCCAGCAGCTTGGGACTATTGGGCTCCTACGAGCAGTACTTC. The full variable domain, rest sourced from reference TRBV5-1 and TRBJ2-7, is KAGVTQTPRYLIKTRGQQVTLSCSPISGHRSVSWYQQTPGQGLQFLFEYFSETQRNKGNFPGRFSGRQFSNSRSEMNVSTLELGDSALYLCASSLGLLGSYEQYFGPGTRLTVT.

This chain joins TRBV27 and TRBJ2-7, with D perhaps TRBD2 (6 bases). The CDR3 runs to 14 residues. CDR1 is MNHEY, CDR2 SMNVEV, per germline (reference sequence). V lost 3 bases to trimming and J lost 3 bases, with 12 bases between them. In DNA, the CDR3 is TGTGCCAGCAGTTTTATGGCGGGAATCTACGAGCAGTACTTC. It is translated as CASSFMAGIYEQYF.

The CDR3 region has the DNA TGTGCCAGCAGAGCGGGACACACGAACACCGGGGAGCTGTTTTTT. This sequence encodes CASRAGHTNTGELFF. The chain employs TRBV27 and TRBJ2-2; tentatively, D is TRBD2 (7 bases). V lost 6 bases and J 0 bases, leaving 11 bases between the germline ends. Germline CDR1 reads MNHEY; CDR2 reads SMNVEV (reference sequence). CDR3 length: 15 residues.

This clonotype was detected only a few times. V gene TRBV7-2 combines with J gene TRBJ2-3, with D perhaps being TRBD1 or TRBD2 (6 bases each). Germline CDR1 reads SGHTA; CDR2 reads FQGNSA. CDR3 length: 16 residues. V was shortened by 6 bases and J by 0 bases, with 16 bases between the two germline ends. This chain's CDR3 is CASRGRGGTSTDTQYF. CDR3 sequence (DNA): TGTGCCAGCAGGGGGAGAGGGGGGACTAGCACAGATACGCAGTATTTT.

The chain couples TRBV6-6 to TRBJ1-4; D uncertain. Germline CDR1 and CDR2: MNHNY and SVGAGI (reference sequence). The V and J ends lost 3 bases and 2 bases respectively, with 7 bases between them. This CDR3 spans 14 amino acids. DNA of the CDR3: TGTGCCAGCAGTTATGGGCAGACTAATGAAAAACTGTTTTTT. Translation gives CASSYGQTNEKLFF.

The rearrangement uses TRBV4-3 and TRBJ2-1; 11 bases map to TRBD2. CDR1 LGHNA and CDR2 YSLEER come from the germline V gene. This CDR3 spans 17 amino acids. V trimming: 3 bases; J trimming: 1 base; junction bases outside the gene matches: 5. The CDR3 loop reads CASSHGLAGQSYNEQFF. In DNA form, the CDR3 reads TGCGCCAGCAGCCACGGACTAGCGGGCCAGTCCTACAATGAGCAGTTCTTC.

J is TRBJ1-1 and V is TRBV10-3; D is ambiguous. The CDR3 runs to 14 residues. Germline lookup yields CDR1 ENHRY and CDR2 SYGVKD. Trimming pared 4 bases from V and 1 base from J, leaving 10 bases between. The CDR3 nucleotides read TGTGCCATCAGTGGGAGCAGCCAGAACACTGAAGCTTTCTTT. Amino acid sequence: CAISGSSQNTEAFF.

The sample holds a few counts of this clonotype. V and J are TRBV20-1 and TRBJ2-1, with D uncertain. The length of the CDR3 is 14 residues. Germline V lookup: CDR1 DFQATT, CDR2 SNEGSKA (reference sequence). Trimming cost V 0 bases and J 1 base, with 7 bases left between them. The CDR3 region is CSARDPQSYNEQFF. Written as DNA, the CDR3 is TGCAGTGCTAGAGATCCTCAATCCTACAATGAGCAGTTCTTC.

V usage is TRBV7-2 and J usage is TRBJ2-3; D tentatively reads TRBD1 or TRBD2 (6 bases each). The V end lost 1 base, the J end lost 7 bases, and 15 bases lay between the germline ends. CDR3 length: 15 amino acids. In germline, CDR1 is SGHTA, CDR2 FQGNSA. This CDR3 is CASSLEGGAQYTQYF. The DNA for the CDR3 is TGTGCCAGCAGCTTAGAGGGGGGAGCGCAGTATACGCAGTATTTT.

The V and J genes are TRBV5-6 and TRBJ2-5, with a weak D call TRBD2 (6 bases). The germline gives CDR1 SGHDT, CDR2 YYEEEE. V was trimmed by 2 bases and J by 0 bases, leaving 8 bases between them. The CDR3 is 14 amino acids. The CDR3 nucleotides are TGTGCCAGCAGCTTCGGGGACTACCAAGAGACCCAGTACTTC. It codes for CASSFGDYQETQYF. Full variable domain (missing parts from reference TRBV5-6 and TRBJ2-5): DAGVTQSPTHLIKTRGQQVTLRCSPKSGHDTVSWYQQALGQGPQFIFQYYEEEERQRGNFPDRFSGHQFPNYSSELNVNALLLGDSALYLCASSFGDYQETQYFGPGTRLLVL.

This chain links TRBV12-3 or TRBV12-4 with TRBJ2-1; D is undetermined. Trimming left V 8 bases short and J 0 bases short, with 11 bases between. CDR3 length: 14 residues. The CDR3 loop is CASGGPSSYNEQFF. As DNA, the CDR3 is TGTGCCAGCGGTGGCCCGAGCTCCTACAATGAGCAGTTCTTC.

This clonotype showed up just a few times. V gene TRBV11-2 combines with J gene TRBJ2-7; 7 nucleotides line up with TRBD2. The germline gives CDR1 SGHAT, CDR2 FQNNGV. The CDR3 sequence is 15 residues long. The V and J ends lost 5 bases and 2 bases, in that order; junction bases with no gene match: 9. CDR3 sequence (DNA): TGTGCCAGCAGCATCCTCCCTAGCGGACCCTACGAGCAGTACTTC. It specifies CASSILPSGPYEQYF.

The chain has TRBV10-1 and TRBJ2-5; TRBD2 matches 10 bases. Germline V gene lookup returns CDR1 WNHNN and CDR2 SYGVQD (reference sequence). The CDR3 extends over 15 amino acids. V was clipped by 3 bases and J by 5 bases; unmatched bases: 6. This CDR3 is CASSDQREGGETQYF. CDR3 nucleotide sequence: TGCGCCAGCAGTGATCAGCGGGAGGGCGGTGAGACCCAGTACTTC.

This clonotype was recorded a few times. The gene calls are TRBV5-1 and TRBJ1-2; the match to TRBD1 covers 9 bases. Unmatched junction bases numbered 14, after V lost 4 bases and J lost 7 bases. Per germline, CDR1 SGHRS and CDR2 YFSETQ. The CDR3 sequence is 16 residues long. CDR3 coding DNA: TGCGCCAGCAGCATACCACAGGGGGCCGCAGGAGGTGGCTACACCTTC. Its translation is CASSIPQGAAGGGYTF.

The table lists this clonotype with many counts. The V gene is TRBV12-3 or TRBV12-4, the J gene TRBJ1-5; D might be TRBD1 (5 bases). Between the trimmed V and J ends, which lost 6 bases and 10 bases, there was a span of 16 bases. This CDR3 has 13 residues. The CDR3 DNA is TGTGCCAGCAGCCGGGACTCCGCAGGACCCCAGCATTTT. Translated: CASSRDSAGPQHF.

The chain uses TRBV7-9 and TRBJ2-5; 9 nucleotides align to TRBD1. This CDR3 contains 15 residues. Germline CDR1 reads SEHNR; CDR2 reads FQNEAQ (reference sequence). J was trimmed by 1 base and V by 6 bases; bases with no gene match: 6. The CDR3 here is CASSDWDRAQETQYF. The CDR3 bases are TGTGCCAGCAGTGATTGGGACAGGGCCCAAGAGACCCAGTACTTC.

The J gene is TRBJ1-2, the V gene TRBV10-3; D gene uncertain. V lost 2 bases, J lost 4 bases, and 14 bases lay in between. The CDR3 length is 15 residues. Germline CDR1 is ENHRY and CDR2 is SYGVKD. CDR3 residues: CAISEIDPTIYGYTF. The CDR3 DNA is TGTGCCATCAGTGAGATCGACCCCACAATCTATGGCTACACCTTC.

This clonotype was counted only a few times. This chain connects TRBV5-5 to TRBJ2-3; D gene uncertain. Trimming pared 0 bases from V and 9 bases from J, leaving 11 bases between. Germline loops: CDR1 SGHKS, CDR2 YYEKEE (reference sequence). The CDR3 sequence is 13 residues long. CDR3 in amino acids: CASSLGEVATQYF. CDR3 coding DNA: TGTGCCAGCAGCTTGGGAGAGGTGGCCACGCAGTATTTT.

This clonotype was observed a few times. The chain joins TRBV9 to TRBJ2-7; a weak D match, TRBD1 (5 bases). V was shortened by 2 bases and J by 7 bases, with 16 bases between the two germline ends. Germline V gives CDR1 SGDLS, CDR2 YYNGEE. The CDR3 has 14 amino acids. The CDR3 nucleotides are TGTGCCAGCAGCGTCAGTCAGGGCTCTGAGGAGCAGTACTTC. This encodes CASSVSQGSEEQYF.

The chain combines TRBV20-1 with TRBJ2-2, with a weak D call TRBD2 (5 bases). The V and J ends lost 0 bases and 4 bases respectively, with 12 bases between them. In germline, CDR1 is DFQATT, CDR2 SNEGSKA (reference sequence). CDR3 length: 15 amino acids. CDR3 protein: CSARDSRGSTGELFF. The CDR3 DNA is TGCAGTGCTAGAGATTCCCGGGGATCCACCGGGGAGCTGTTTTTT.

J is TRBJ1-1 and V is TRBV13; possible D gene TRBD1, 5 bases. Germline V lookup: CDR1 PRHDT, CDR2 FYEKMQ (reference sequence). Trimming left V 3 bases short and J 1 base short, with 15 bases between. The CDR3 runs 16 residues. Here the CDR3 reads CASSLWGDSSNTEAFF. The CDR3 DNA reads as TGTGCCAGCAGCTTGTGGGGGGACTCCTCGAACACTGAAGCTTTCTTT.

The J gene is TRBJ2-1, the V gene TRBV19; unclear D gene. Germline V lookup: CDR1 LNHDA, CDR2 SQIVND (reference sequence). V gave up 5 bases and J gave up 0 bases, with 11 bases separating them. The CDR3 consists of 15 residues. The DNA of the CDR3 is TGTGCCAGTAGTCCAGACCTAAACTCCTACAATGAGCAGTTCTTC. Translation: CASSPDLNSYNEQFF.

This clonotype was counted a few times. V gene TRBV20-1 combines with J gene TRBJ2-7; D gene ambiguous. CDR1 and CDR2 (germline): DFQATT, SNEGSKA (reference sequence). CDR3 length: 13 amino acids. Trimming shortened V by 0 bases and J by 9 bases, and 15 bases separated the two germline ends. The CDR3 bases are TGCAGTGCTAGAGATCAGAGTTCCGTTCGGCAGTACTTC. This translates into CSARDQSSVRQYF.

The chain is built from TRBV6-2 or TRBV6-3 and TRBJ1-2; 8 positions agree with TRBD1. Germline values: CDR1 MNHEY, CDR2 SVGEGT. The CDR3 length is 14 residues. Losses at the gene ends were 6 bases for V and 3 bases for J; bases not matched to a gene: 6. CDR3 coding DNA: TGTGCCAGCAGACAGACAGGGGCCGACTATGGCTACACCTTC. It codes for CASRQTGADYGYTF.

V gene TRBV5-1 combines with J gene TRBJ1-2, with a possible D match to TRBD1 (5 bases). Per the germline V gene, CDR1 is SGHRS and CDR2 is YFSETQ. The CDR3 has 14 amino acids. V lost 0 bases to trimming and J lost 8 bases, with 14 bases between them. CDR3: CASSLEWQGVGYTF. The CDR3 region has the DNA TGCGCCAGCAGCTTGGAGTGGCAGGGAGTGGGCTACACCTTC.